The subject of this entry is one T cell receptor beta chain. Germline CDR1 and CDR2: LNHDA and SQIVND (reference sequence). V lost 3 bases and J 2 bases, leaving 12 bases between the germline ends. The CDR3 has 15 amino acids. The data are from a study of blood T cell repertoires in COVID-19. Residents of 24 US areas, aged roughly 18 to 89 years, made up the participants. Participants' own reports of clinical history determined their cohort assignment. Among Cohort 3 donors, those recovered had two negative PCRs, clearance, or symptom resolution. Produced via immunoSEQ multiplex PCR; TCRdb's table is partial and in-frame only. There are about 130,000 clones in the sample; 75% to 90% occur only once, and roughly 2.2% lies in the top ten.

The chain employs TRBV19 and TRBJ2-3; a possible D gene is TRBD2 (6 bases). The receptor was isolated from a woman aged 45-65 years who had recovered from COVID-19. The sample comprised PBMCs or T cells enriched from blood (not recorded which). Written as DNA, the CDR3 is TGTGCCAGTAGTATGCGGGGAGATACCACAGATACGCAGTATTTT. This translates into CASSMRGDTTDTQYF.